This is a list of T cell receptor beta chains from one sample in a study of CD8+CD57+ T cells in acquired aplastic anemia. One entry per CDR3 protein results from TCRdb running MiXCR on the reads. Of some 200,000 distinct CDR3 sequences in the sample, 34% were seen once. What was sequenced was sorted CD4+, CD8+, or CD8+CD57+ T cells (not recorded which) from PBMCs. The receptor set was obtained from a human donor in good health, serving as a control. Both conserved end residues are part of each CDR3. A D gene is named only where the DNA matches it firmly. Size tells how often a clone was seen (once, few, many) or the class of an expanded clone, and some rows leave it out.

length,V,D,J,size,DNA,CDR3
13,TRBV30,.,TRBJ1-2,many,TGTGCCTGGAATCGGGCAGGGAACTATGGCTACACCTTC,CAWNRAGNYGYTF
16,TRBV10-1,.,TRBJ1-2,.,TGCGCCAGCAGCATAAGAAAAGAAGCGGGGAACTATGGCTACACCTTC,CASSIRKEAGNYGYTF
15,TRBV5-1,TRBD2,TRBJ2-3,.,TGCGCCAGCGGCCCTACTAGCGGGGGGCCGGATACGCAGTATTTT,CASGPTSGGPDTQYF
15,TRBV10-1,TRBD2,TRBJ2-1,few,TGCGCCAGCAGTGAGGGGACTAGCGGCTACAATGAGCAGTTCTTC,CASSEGTSGYNEQFF
17,TRBV19,.,TRBJ1-3,.,TGTGCCAGTAGTATGGGGGCTGCACACCACCCTGGAAACACCATATATTTT,CASSMGAAHHPGNTIYF
16,TRBV9,TRBD2,TRBJ2-1,few,TGTACCAGCAGCGTAGTACTAGCGACGGAGCACAATGAGCAGTTCTTC,CTSSVVLATEHNEQFF
13,TRBV29-1,.,TRBJ2-1,many,TGCAGCGCCCGGGACTCCCGGAGGGATGAGCAGTTCTTC,CSARDSRRDEQFF
13,TRBV20-1,.,TRBJ1-5,many,TGCAGTGCTAGCGCCAGCCAAAATCAGCCCCAGCATTTT,CSASASQNQPQHF
16,TRBV3-1,.,TRBJ2-6,.,TGTGCCAGCAGCCGCAGCAGGGTCTCTGGGGCCAACGTCCTGACTTTC,CASSRSRVSGANVLTF
15,TRBV2,.,TRBJ2-7,once,TGTGCCAGCAGTGAAGCCCCGCGGACAGCTTACGAGCAGTACTTC,CASSEAPRTAYEQYF
17,TRBV2,.,TRBJ1-5,.,TGTGCCAGCAGTGCAGGGGTTCCCATCGCGGCTTCTCAGCCCCAGCATTTT,CASSAGVPIAASQPQHF
13,TRBV2,.,TRBJ1-2,.,TGTGCCAGCAGTCTCCTTGGGGAGGGTGGCTGCACCTTC,CASSLLGEGGCTF
15,TRBV7-9,.,TRBJ2-5,many,TGTGCCAGCAGCTTGGCCCTTAGCGGTCAAGAGACCCAGTACTTC,CASSLALSGQETQYF
14,TRBV6-5,TRBD2,TRBJ2-7,.,TGTGCCAGCAGTTGCCGGGGGGTTCGGTACGAGCAGTACTTC,CASSCRGVRYEQYF
13,TRBV6-1,.,TRBJ2-7,many,TGTGCCAGCACTACGGACCGCTCCTACGAGCAGTACTTC,CASTTDRSYEQYF
18,TRBV5-4,TRBD2,TRBJ2-3,few,TGTGCCAGCAGCTTGGTGCCTAGCGGGGGGGCCCCTGCAGATACGCAGTATTTT,CASSLVPSGGAPADTQYF
16,TRBV20-1,.,TRBJ1-6,.,TGCAGTGCCTTTCCAACGACAGGAGCCTATAATTCACCCCTCCACTTT,CSAFPTTGAYNSPLHF
15,TRBV7-9,.,TRBJ2-7,many,TGTGCCAGCAGCCCCCGGGTGGGGGCGACCTACGAGCAGTACTTC,CASSPRVGATYEQYF
13,TRBV2,.,TRBJ1-1,many,TGTGCCAGCAGTGAAGAAAGGAACACTGAAGCTTTCTTT,CASSEERNTEAFF
17,TRBV27,TRBD1,TRBJ2-7,.,TGTGCCAGCAGTTTCTCCAGGGGGCTGGGCCAGTCTTACGAGCAGTACTTC,CASSFSRGLGQSYEQYF
14,TRBV19,.,TRBJ2-7,few,TGTGCCAGTAGTACCCAGGGTTCCAACGAGGAGCAGTACTTC,CASSTQGSNEEQYF
18,TRBV7-9,.,TRBJ2-7,many,TGTGCCAGCAGCTTAGAGGGGGTCGGGGGGCCTGGCTCCTACGAGCAGTACTTC,CASSLEGVGGPGSYEQYF
14,TRBV19,.,TRBJ2-7,.,TGTGCCACCCGGGACACTCATTTCGTCGACGAGCAGTACTTC,CATRDTHFVDEQYF
13,TRBV30,TRBD1,TRBJ1-2,.,TGTGCCTGGAGCCGGGGACAGGGACTCGGCTACACCTTC,CAWSRGQGLGYTF
15,TRBV24-1,.,TRBJ2-1,many,TGTGCCACCAGTGATCCGGGGGCTACGTTTAATGAGCAGTTCTTC,CATSDPGATFNEQFF
15,TRBV14,.,TRBJ1-5,.,TGTGCCAGCAGCCAAGTTTGGCAGGGCGGCGCGCCCCAGCATTTT,CASSQVWQGGAPQHF